The sequence of this TCR beta chain was determined in a study of CD8 T cells in Susac syndrome. RNA, at about 0.5 to 1 ug, was reverse transcribed with random hexamers. Coverage of TCR beta CDR3 amplification by immunoSEQ multiplex PCR extended to 54 Vbeta and 13 Jbeta. Each CDR3 protein gets one entry after TCRdb re-called the immunoSEQ multiplex PCR reads with MiXCR. Found here are roughly 400,000 distinct CDR3 sequences, 85% to 90% of them singletons; the top ten hold approximately 0.11%. TCR beta sequences were obtained from blood CD8+ and CD4+ T cells. Negative magnetic isolation gave CD8+ and CD4+ cells; FACS enriched CD8+ TEMRA. This clonotype was detected a few times. The germline CDR1 and CDR2 sequences are MNHNS and SASEGT. The CDR3 has 12 residues. The ends lost 8 bases at V and 5 bases at J; junction bases unmatched: 5.

The chain combines TRBV6-1 with TRBJ2-5; 7 bases match TRBD1. This clonotype originated in a human donor with multiple sclerosis. Sequencing was carried out using CD8+ T cells from PBMCs. This CDR3 is CASGTGVETQYF. The CDR3 DNA follows: TGTGCCAGCGGCACAGGGGTGGAGACCCAGTACTTC.